The entry that follows covers one T cell receptor beta chain sequence. No antigen is known for it. There are 16 residues in the CDR3. J gave up 0 bases and V 4 bases, and 7 bases lay outside the gene matches. These data are taken from a study of response to subunit inactivated influenza vaccine. General study results and limits: The authors suggested that few new T cells are recruited per seasonal influenza vaccination.

TCRdb itself ran the RT-PCR reads through MiXCR, one entry per CDR3 protein. The sample lists approximately 700,000 distinct CDR3 sequences; about 14% were seen once. This specimen consisted of PBMCs from blood, obtained around 15 days before vaccination. The chain links TRBV12-3 or TRBV12-4 to TRBJ2-7; 9 positions match TRBD1. The clonotype was recovered from a man aged 45-60 years who received an inactivated influenza vaccine. CDR3 DNA sequence: TGTGCCAGCAGTTCCCCCGGGACAGGGCCCTCCTACGAGCAGTACTTC. Translation: CASSSPGTGPSYEQYF.